The 2 T cell receptor beta chains presented below share a single source sample, sequenced in a study of blood T cell repertoires in COVID-19. Libraries were prepared by immunoSEQ multiplex PCR; TCRdb keeps only in-frame clonotypes and omits some of them. The sample shows some 120,000 clones, 85% to 90% of them seen only once. What was sequenced was peripheral blood. These receptors were taken from an elderly woman with acute or convalescent COVID-19.

This clone was found a few times. The V gene is TRBV4-3, the J gene TRBJ1-1; no definite D call. The CDR3 length is 14 residues. Trimming took 0 bases from V and 0 from J, leaving 5 bases between them. The germline V gene has CDR1 LGHNA and CDR2 YSLEER. DNA of the CDR3: TGCGCCAGCAGCCAAGATTCGGTGAACACTGAAGCTTTCTTT. This sequence encodes CASSQDSVNTEAFF.

The chain employs TRBV19 and TRBJ1-1; maybe TRBD1 (6 bases). In germline, CDR1 is LNHDA, CDR2 SQIVND (reference sequence). This CDR3 has 12 amino acids. Trimming removed 7 bases from V and 5 bases from J, with 11 bases in between. The DNA of the CDR3 is TGTGCCAGTACTAACAGGGAGACTGAAGCTTTCTTT. The encoded protein is CASTNRETEAFF.